The 32 T cell receptor beta chains below all came from one sample that was sequenced in a study of cytomegalovirus exposure and HLA in healthy donors. Both 60 Vbeta primers and 13 Jbeta primers went into the PCR. TCRdb's copy holds only in-frame clones and misses some; the assay was immunoSEQ multiplex PCR. The profile shows fewer than 250,000 clones, over 75% of them singletons. Sequenced sample: PBMCs. These receptors were taken from a male donor in good health and CMV-seronegative.

The rearrangement uses TRBV18 and TRBJ1-2; the D gene is possibly TRBD1 (6 bases). This CDR3 is built from 12 residues. Germline V gene lookup returns CDR1 KGHSH and CDR2 LQKENI. Trimming stripped 4 bases from V and 8 bases from J, with 11 bases between. CDR3 region: CASSHRVEGYTF. The CDR3 region has the DNA TGTGCCAGCTCACACAGGGTGGAAGGCTACACCTTC.

Turning to this clone: Within the sample, other DNA sequences also encode this same CDR3. The chain employs TRBV2 and TRBJ2-5; 7 bases fit TRBD1. The V segment lost 9 bases and the J segment 5 bases; nucleotides outside the gene matches: 15. The CDR3 consists of 15 residues. The germline CDR1 and CDR2 sequences are SNHLY and FYNNEI. In DNA, the CDR3 is TGTGCCAGTTGGGGCCAGGGGGTAGGCCAGGAGACCCAGTACTTC. Its translation is CASWGQGVGQETQYF.

The chain links TRBV7-9 to TRBJ2-3; tentative D call: TRBD2 (6 bases). Trimming cost V 6 bases and J 1 base, with 11 bases left between them. CDR3 size: 14 residues. Germline V gene lookup returns CDR1 SEHNR and CDR2 FQNEAQ (reference sequence). CDR3 sequence reads: CASRLTGGTDTQYF. For the CDR3, the DNA is TGTGCCAGCAGGTTGACGGGGGGCACAGATACGCAGTATTTT.

This clone has more than one count but fewer than ten. The chain has TRBV5-6 and TRBJ1-5; no firm D call. Trimming stripped 0 bases from V and 0 bases from J, with 7 bases between. CDR3 length: 15 residues. CDR1 is SGHDT, CDR2 YYEEEE, per germline. The CDR3 sequence is CASSLGQISNQPQHF. CDR3 nucleotides: TGTGCCAGCAGCTTGGGGCAAATTAGCAATCAGCCCCAGCATTTT. The full variable domain, completed using reference TRBV5-6 and TRBJ1-5, is DAGVTQSPTHLIKTRGQQVTLRCSPKSGHDTVSWYQQALGQGPQFIFQYYEEEERQRGNFPDRFSGHQFPNYSSELNVNALLLGDSALYLCASSLGQISNQPQHFGDGTRLSIL.

This chain uses TRBV10-3 with TRBJ2-1, with D perhaps matching TRBD2 (6 bases). The CDR3 contains 14 residues. The V gene's germline CDR1 is ENHRY and CDR2 SYGVKD. Between the trimmed V and J ends, which lost 10 bases and 0 bases, there was a span of 13 bases. The CDR3 loop reads CASREVSSYNEQFF. DNA of the CDR3: TGTGCCAGCAGGGAGGTTAGCTCCTACAATGAGCAGTTCTTC.

V is TRBV9 and J is TRBJ2-3; tentative D call: TRBD2 (7 bases). Trimming shortened V by 3 bases and J by 8 bases, and 16 bases separated the two germline ends. Germline CDR1 and CDR2: SGDLS and YYNGEE. The CDR3 consists of 14 residues. The CDR3 DNA follows: TGTGCCAGCAGCGGAGACGGGGGGCGTGGTACGCAGTATTTT. This codes for CASSGDGGRGTQYF.

The V call is TRBV5-5, the J call TRBJ1-1; perhaps TRBD1 as D (5 bases). Deletions cut 0 bases from V and 3 bases from J, with 6 bases between. The CDR3 extends over 13 amino acids. CDR1 is SGHKS and CDR2 is YYEKEE in the germline V gene (reference sequence). This CDR3 is CASSLAGYTEAFF. The CDR3 bases are TGTGCCAGCAGCTTGGCAGGGTACACTGAAGCTTTCTTT.

The chain is built from TRBV29-1 and TRBJ1-2; 11 nucleotides align to TRBD1. The trim removed 5 bases at V and 6 bases at J, leaving 2 bases unmatched. The germline CDR1 and CDR2 sequences are SQVTM and ANQGSEA. The CDR3 contains 12 residues. CDR3 sequence (DNA): TGCAGCGTTCGGGGACAGGGGGATGGCTACACCTTC. Residues: CSVRGQGDGYTF.

V gene TRBV14 combines with J gene TRBJ1-2; perhaps TRBD1 as D (5 bases). V lost 5 bases, J lost 4 bases, and 11 bases lay in between. Germline V lookup: CDR1 SGHDN, CDR2 FVKESK. The CDR3 spans 13 residues. For the CDR3, the DNA is TGTGCCAGCAGCGCGGAGGGACGCTATGGCTACACCTTC. It is translated as CASSAEGRYGYTF.

The V gene is TRBV6-5, the J gene TRBJ1-3; tentatively, D is TRBD1 (5 bases). Per germline, CDR1 MNHEY and CDR2 SVGAGI. This CDR3 spans 15 amino acids. V lost 4 bases and J lost 4, with 14 bases in between. The CDR3 here is CASSFWGQGGNTIYF. The CDR3 DNA reads as TGTGCCAGCAGTTTTTGGGGCCAAGGAGGAAACACCATATATTTT.

The chain carries TRBV5-4 and TRBJ1-3; D is possibly TRBD1 (6 bases). The length of the CDR3 is 15 residues. V lost 4 bases to trimming and J lost 3 bases, with 14 bases between them. Germline CDR1 reads SGHNT; CDR2 reads YYREEE (reference sequence). The CDR3 sequence: CASSPGGALGNTIYF. The CDR3 bases are TGTGCCAGCAGCCCTGGGGGGGCTCTTGGAAACACCATATATTTT.

The rearrangement links TRBV10-3 to TRBJ1-2; no clear D. V was cut by 3 bases and J by 7 bases, with 15 bases left in between. From germline, CDR1 is ENHRY and CDR2 SYGVKD. CDR3 size: 14 residues. CDR3 sequence (DNA): TGTGCCATCAGTGAAAGGCAAAAAGAGGGTGGCTACACCTTC. This codes for CAISERQKEGGYTF.

This clone is a singleton in its sample. The chain links TRBV15 to TRBJ1-2; TRBD1 agrees at 8 bases. The CDR3 contains 14 residues. V gave up 5 bases and J gave up 2 bases; unmatched junction bases: 4. The germline V gene has CDR1 LNHNV and CDR2 YYDKDF (reference sequence). CDR3 DNA sequence: TGTGCCACCAGCGGTAGGACAGGGAACTATGGCTACACCTTC. Its translation is CATSGRTGNYGYTF.

V and J are TRBV28 and TRBJ1-1, with 7 bases matching TRBD1. There are 17 residues in the CDR3. V was clipped by 4 bases and J by 1 base; unmatched bases: 12. Per the germline V gene, CDR1 is MDHEN and CDR2 is SYDVKM. The CDR3 loop is CASSSGQVPGGNTEAFF. The CDR3 DNA reads as TGTGCCAGCAGTTCTGGACAGGTCCCAGGGGGGAACACTGAAGCTTTCTTT.

Remarks on this clone: In the same sample, other DNA sequences code for this CDR3. The chain uses TRBV18 and TRBJ1-5; 8 nucleotides agree with TRBD1. This CDR3 spans 14 amino acids. V shed 3 bases and J 5 bases; nucleotides not matched to a gene: 3. The germline V gene encodes CDR1 KGHSH and CDR2 LQKENI. The CDR3 spells CASSPGTGDQPQHF. The DNA for the CDR3 is TGTGCCAGCTCACCTGGGACAGGTGATCAGCCCCAGCATTTT.

This clone was counted between two and nine times. The V and J genes are TRBV4-1 and TRBJ1-4; D gene uncertain. CDR1 and CDR2 from the germline V gene are MGHRA and YSYEKL. Trimming pared 2 bases from V and 3 bases from J, leaving 7 bases between. CDR3 length: 14 amino acids. CDR3 loop: CASSQPSANEKLFF. The DNA of the CDR3 is TGCGCCAGCAGCCAACCAAGCGCTAATGAAAAACTGTTTTTT.

CDR3: CASSSNESPLHF. The CDR3 nucleotides are TGTGCCAGCAGCTCGAACGAGTCACCCCTCCACTTT. This sequence joins TRBV7-9 and TRBJ1-6; D not certain. V shed 4 bases and J shed 10 bases, with 8 bases lying between them. Looked up from germline, CDR1 is SEHNR and CDR2 is FQNEAQ (reference sequence). The CDR3 runs 12 residues.

The chain combines TRBV15 with TRBJ2-1; a weak D match, TRBD1 (6 bases). The CDR3 has 14 residues. V lost 8 bases and J 5 bases, leaving 16 bases between the germline ends. Per germline, CDR1 LNHNV and CDR2 YYDKDF (reference sequence). CDR3: CATRVGQTHNEQFF. For the CDR3, the DNA is TGTGCCACCCGCGTCGGACAGACCCACAATGAGCAGTTCTTC.

The gene calls are TRBV5-1 and TRBJ2-6; maybe TRBD2 (6 bases). Germline V gene sequence: CDR1 SGHRS, CDR2 YFSETQ. This CDR3 is 15 amino acids long. V was shortened by 5 bases and J by 1 base, with 10 bases between the two germline ends. The CDR3 DNA reads as TGCGCCAGCAGACCCCTAGCGTCTGGGGCCAACGTCCTGACTTTC. Protein: CASRPLASGANVLTF.

This clone was seen more than once but under ten times. The chain links TRBV29-1 to TRBJ2-7; 12 nucleotides align to TRBD2. The trim removed 4 bases at V and 2 bases at J, leaving 3 bases unmatched. The CDR3 spans 14 residues. Germline CDR1 is SQVTM and CDR2 is ANQGSEA. The CDR3 bases are TGCAGCGTTGGGACTAGCGGGGCCCCCTACGAGCAGTACTTC. This sequence encodes CSVGTSGAPYEQYF.

This chain uses TRBV7-9 with TRBJ1-1, with 7 bases fitting TRBD1. The V segment lost 1 base and the J segment 12 bases; nucleotides outside the gene matches: 2. CDR3 size: 11 residues. Per the germline V gene, CDR1 is SEHNR and CDR2 is FQNEAQ (reference sequence). The CDR3, as DNA: TGTGCCAGCAGCTTAGGACAGGGAACTTTCTTT. It encodes CASSLGQGTFF.

The rearrangement joins TRBV5-6 to TRBJ2-3, with 8 bases matching TRBD2. CDR1 is SGHDT, CDR2 YYEEEE, per germline. J gave up 2 bases and V 2 bases, and 7 bases lay outside the gene matches. The CDR3 is 16 residues long. CDR3 sequence (DNA): TGTGCCAGCAGCTTCAGGCGGGGGGATTACACAGATACGCAGTATTTT. Its translation is CASSFRRGDYTDTQYF.

The chain uses TRBV4-1 and TRBJ2-1; possibly TRBD2 for D (5 bases). The CDR3 extends over 16 amino acids. CDR1 is MGHRA and CDR2 is YSYEKL in the germline V gene. With 4 bases removed from V and 0 bases from J, the gap between germline ends came to 13 bases. The CDR3 DNA is TGCGCCAGCAGCCCATTTAGCGCTAGCTCCTACAATGAGCAGTTCTTC. Its protein is CASSPFSASSYNEQFF.

The rearrangement joins TRBV6-4 to TRBJ1-5, with D hard to call. This CDR3 spans 14 amino acids. Germline values: CDR1 MRHNA, CDR2 SNTAGT. V lost 2 bases and J lost 4, with 9 bases in between. CDR3 amino acids: CASSDAGGNQPQHF. CDR3 DNA sequence: TGTGCCAGCAGTGACGCGGGAGGGAATCAGCCCCAGCATTTT.

The V call is TRBV2, the J call TRBJ1-6, with 7 bases that match TRBD1. CDR3 length equals 14 residues. The germline CDR1 and CDR2 sequences are SNHLY and FYNNEI. V was clipped by 6 bases and J by 5 bases; unmatched bases: 4. CDR3 loop: CASRQGLNNSPLHF. CDR3 DNA sequence: TGTGCCAGCAGACAGGGGTTAAATAATTCACCCCTCCACTTT.

The chain employs TRBV9 and TRBJ2-7; possibly TRBD1 for D (6 bases). Trimming took 1 base from V and 0 from J, leaving 17 bases between them. The CDR3 is made up of 17 amino acids. Germline assignment: CDR1 SGDLS and CDR2 YYNGEE. This CDR3 reads CASSVSPHTGSSYEQYF. CDR3 nucleotide sequence: TGTGCCAGCAGCGTAAGCCCTCATACAGGGAGCTCCTACGAGCAGTACTTC.

V usage is TRBV18 and J usage is TRBJ1-2; D not certain. Germline V gene lookup returns CDR1 KGHSH and CDR2 LQKENI. The CDR3 runs to 17 residues. Deletions cut 2 bases from V and 1 base from J, with 17 bases between. CDR3 region: CASSPSGSDPFNYGYTF. CDR3 DNA: TGTGCCAGCTCACCATCCGGAAGCGACCCATTTAACTATGGCTACACCTTC.

The DNA of the CDR3 is TGTGCCAGCAGCCTAGGGACATCGGCGAACACCGGGGAGCTGTTTTTT. Translating it yields CASSLGTSANTGELFF. The chain carries TRBV6-4 and TRBJ2-2; TRBD1 might be the D (6 bases). The length of the CDR3 is 16 residues. Per the germline V gene, CDR1 is MRHNA and CDR2 is SNTAGT. V was trimmed by 6 bases and J by 0 bases, leaving 14 bases between them.

V is TRBV7-9 and J is TRBJ2-7; 7 bases align to TRBD2. The CDR3 loop spans 13 amino acids. Germline CDR1 reads SEHNR; CDR2 reads FQNEAQ (reference sequence). The J segment lost 2 bases and the V segment lost 5 bases, leaving 3 bases of the junction unmatched. The CDR3 DNA sequence: TGTGCCAGCAGCGCTACTAGCGCCTACGAGCAGTACTTC. Translating gives CASSATSAYEQYF.

The chain is built from TRBV5-8 and TRBJ1-6; possibly TRBD1 for D (5 bases). Deletions cut 4 bases from V and 10 bases from J, with 12 bases between. Germline V gene sequence: CDR1 SGHTS, CDR2 YDEGEE. The CDR3 runs to 13 residues. The CDR3: CASSPEGRSPLHF. Here the CDR3 DNA reads TGTGCCAGCAGCCCGGAGGGGAGGTCACCCCTCCACTTT.

The rearrangement joins TRBV15 to TRBJ2-2, with D unclear. Germline CDR1 LNHNV, CDR2 YYDKDF (reference sequence). This CDR3 is 12 amino acids long. Trimming cost V 3 bases and J 5 bases, with 4 bases left between them. The CDR3 sequence is CATSSTTGELFF. The DNA for the CDR3 is TGTGCCACCAGCAGTACAACCGGGGAGCTGTTTTTT.

This sequence joins TRBV19 and TRBJ1-1; possibly TRBD1 for D (6 bases). This CDR3 has 16 residues. Looked up from germline, CDR1 is LNHDA and CDR2 is SQIVND (reference sequence). Deletions cut 1 base from V and 1 base from J, with 13 bases between. CDR3 sequence reads: CASSIGQATPNTEAFF. CDR3 DNA: TGTGCCAGTAGTATAGGACAGGCTACACCGAACACTGAAGCTTTCTTT.